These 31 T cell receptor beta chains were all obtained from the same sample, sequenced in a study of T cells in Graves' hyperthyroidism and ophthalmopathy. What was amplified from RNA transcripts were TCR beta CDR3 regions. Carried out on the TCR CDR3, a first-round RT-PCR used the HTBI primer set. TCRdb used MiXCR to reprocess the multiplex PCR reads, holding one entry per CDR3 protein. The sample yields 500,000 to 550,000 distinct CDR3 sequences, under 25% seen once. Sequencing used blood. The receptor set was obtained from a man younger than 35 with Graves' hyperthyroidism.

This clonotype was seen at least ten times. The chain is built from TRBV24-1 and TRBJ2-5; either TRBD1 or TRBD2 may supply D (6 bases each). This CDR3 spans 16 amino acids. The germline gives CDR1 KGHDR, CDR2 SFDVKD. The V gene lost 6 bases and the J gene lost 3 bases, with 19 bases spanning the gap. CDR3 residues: CATSQGRGGSKETQYF. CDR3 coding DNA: TGTGCCACCAGTCAAGGGAGAGGGGGGAGTAAAGAGACCCAGTACTTC.

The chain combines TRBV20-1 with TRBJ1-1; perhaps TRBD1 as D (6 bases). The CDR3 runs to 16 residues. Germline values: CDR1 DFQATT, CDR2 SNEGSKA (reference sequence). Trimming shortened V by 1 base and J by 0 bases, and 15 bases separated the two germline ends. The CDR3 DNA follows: TGCAGTGCTAGAGTGCTGGGGGCCCTTATGAACACTGAAGCTTTCTTT. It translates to CSARVLGALMNTEAFF.

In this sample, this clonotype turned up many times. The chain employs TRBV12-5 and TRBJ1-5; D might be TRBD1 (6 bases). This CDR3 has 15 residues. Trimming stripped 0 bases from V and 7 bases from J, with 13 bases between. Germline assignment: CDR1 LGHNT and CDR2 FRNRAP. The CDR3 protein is CASGLVGGFPQPQHF. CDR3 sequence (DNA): TGTGCTAGTGGTTTGGTAGGGGGTTTTCCGCAGCCCCAGCATTTT.

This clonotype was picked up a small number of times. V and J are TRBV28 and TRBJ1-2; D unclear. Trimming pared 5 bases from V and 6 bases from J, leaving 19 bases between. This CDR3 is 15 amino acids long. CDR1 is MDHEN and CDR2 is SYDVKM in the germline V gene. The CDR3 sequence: CASSPSAVWVDGYTF. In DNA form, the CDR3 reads TGTGCCAGCAGTCCCTCGGCGGTTTGGGTTGATGGCTACACCTTC.

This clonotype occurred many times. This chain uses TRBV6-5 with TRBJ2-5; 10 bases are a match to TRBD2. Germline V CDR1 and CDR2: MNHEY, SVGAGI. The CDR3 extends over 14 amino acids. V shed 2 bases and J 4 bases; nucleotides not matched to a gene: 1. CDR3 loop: CASSYTSGAETQYF. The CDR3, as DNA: TGTGCCAGCAGTTACACTAGCGGGGCAGAGACCCAGTACTTC.

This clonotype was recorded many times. This CDR3 reads CASSSPGGDLPMNTEAFF. CDR3 in DNA: TGTGCCAGCAGCAGTCCAGGGGGTGACCTACCTATGAACACTGAAGCTTTCTTT. The chain is built from TRBV7-9 and TRBJ1-1, with 7 bases matching TRBD1. V gave up 5 bases and J gave up 0 bases; unmatched junction bases: 15. Germline loops: CDR1 SEHNR, CDR2 FQNEAQ (reference sequence). The CDR3 runs to 18 residues.

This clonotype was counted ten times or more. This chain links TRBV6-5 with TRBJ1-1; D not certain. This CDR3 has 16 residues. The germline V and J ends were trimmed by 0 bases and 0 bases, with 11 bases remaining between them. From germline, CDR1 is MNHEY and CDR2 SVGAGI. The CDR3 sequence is CASSYSRTQVNTEAFF. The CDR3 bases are TGTGCCAGCAGTTACTCCCGGACGCAGGTGAACACTGAAGCTTTCTTT.

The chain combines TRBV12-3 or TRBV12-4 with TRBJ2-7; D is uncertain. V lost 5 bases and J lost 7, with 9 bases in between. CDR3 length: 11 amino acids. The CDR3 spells CASSGPREQYF. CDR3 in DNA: TGTGCCAGCAGTGGCCCTCGAGAGCAGTACTTC.

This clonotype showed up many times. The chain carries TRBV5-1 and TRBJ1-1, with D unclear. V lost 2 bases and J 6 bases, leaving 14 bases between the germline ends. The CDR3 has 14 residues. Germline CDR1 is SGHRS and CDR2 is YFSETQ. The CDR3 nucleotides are TGCGCCAGCAGCTTCGGGCCTCGCGGGGCTGAAGCTTTCTTT. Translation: CASSFGPRGAEAFF.

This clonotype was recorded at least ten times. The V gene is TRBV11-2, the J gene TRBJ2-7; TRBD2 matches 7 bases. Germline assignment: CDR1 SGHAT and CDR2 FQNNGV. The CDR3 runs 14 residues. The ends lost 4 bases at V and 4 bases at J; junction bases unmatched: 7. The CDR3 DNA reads TGTGCCAGCAGCTCTCAAACTAGCGCTTACGAGCAGTACTTC. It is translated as CASSSQTSAYEQYF.

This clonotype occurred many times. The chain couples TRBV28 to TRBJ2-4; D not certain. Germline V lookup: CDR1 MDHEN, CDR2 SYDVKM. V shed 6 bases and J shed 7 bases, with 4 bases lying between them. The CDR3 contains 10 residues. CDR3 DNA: TGTGCCAGCAGGGGTAACATTCAGTACTTC. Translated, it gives CASRGNIQYF.

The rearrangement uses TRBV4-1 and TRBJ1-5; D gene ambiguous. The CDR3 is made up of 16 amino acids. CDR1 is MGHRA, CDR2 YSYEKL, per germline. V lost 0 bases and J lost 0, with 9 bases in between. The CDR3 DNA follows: TGCGCCAGCAGCCAAGAAAGAAGCATTAGCAATCAGCCCCAGCATTTT. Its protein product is CASSQERSISNQPQHF.

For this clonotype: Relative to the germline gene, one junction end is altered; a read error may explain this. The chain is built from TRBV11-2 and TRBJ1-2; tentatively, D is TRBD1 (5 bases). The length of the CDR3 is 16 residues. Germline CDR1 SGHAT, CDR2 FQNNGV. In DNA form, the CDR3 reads TGTGCCAGCAGCTTAGATCAGGGACTGCAACTTCATGGTTACACCTTC. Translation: CASSLDQGLQLHGYTF.

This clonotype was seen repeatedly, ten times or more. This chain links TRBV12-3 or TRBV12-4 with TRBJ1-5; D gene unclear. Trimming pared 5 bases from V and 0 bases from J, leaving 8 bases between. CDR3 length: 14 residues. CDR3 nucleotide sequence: TGTGCCAGCAGTCCAACACCTAGCAATCAGCCCCAGCATTTT. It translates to CASSPTPSNQPQHF.

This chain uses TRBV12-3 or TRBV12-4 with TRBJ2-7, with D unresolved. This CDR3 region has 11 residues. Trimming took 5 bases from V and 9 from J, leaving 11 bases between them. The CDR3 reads CASSQGSGQYF. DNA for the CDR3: TGTGCCAGCAGTCAAGGGTCGGGGCAGTACTTC.

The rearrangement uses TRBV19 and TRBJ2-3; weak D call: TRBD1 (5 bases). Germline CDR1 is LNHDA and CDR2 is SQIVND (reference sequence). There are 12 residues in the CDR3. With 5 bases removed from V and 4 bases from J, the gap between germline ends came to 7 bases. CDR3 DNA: TGTGCCAGTAGTCTAGGGGCAGATACGCAGTATTTT. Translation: CASSLGADTQYF.

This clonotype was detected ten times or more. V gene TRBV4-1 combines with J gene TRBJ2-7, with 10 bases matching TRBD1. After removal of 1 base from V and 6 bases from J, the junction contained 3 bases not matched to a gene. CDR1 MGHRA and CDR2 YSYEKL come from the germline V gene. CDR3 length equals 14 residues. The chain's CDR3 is CASSQGGQGSEQYF. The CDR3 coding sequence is TGCGCCAGCAGCCAAGGGGGACAGGGGAGCGAGCAGTACTTC.

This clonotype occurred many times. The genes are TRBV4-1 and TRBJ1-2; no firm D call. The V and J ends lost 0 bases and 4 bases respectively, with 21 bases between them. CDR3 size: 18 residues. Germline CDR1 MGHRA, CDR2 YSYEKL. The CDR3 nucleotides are TGCGCCAGCAGCCAAGATCTTCCGGCAGTCCCCACCAGCTATGGCTACACCTTC. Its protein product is CASSQDLPAVPTSYGYTF.

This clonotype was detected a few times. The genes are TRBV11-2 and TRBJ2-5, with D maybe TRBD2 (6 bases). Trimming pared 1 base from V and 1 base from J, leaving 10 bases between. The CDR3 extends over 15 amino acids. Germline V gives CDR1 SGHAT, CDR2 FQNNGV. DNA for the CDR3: TGTGCCAGCAGCTTAGGCGGGGCACCCCAAGAGACCCAGTACTTC. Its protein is CASSLGGAPQETQYF.

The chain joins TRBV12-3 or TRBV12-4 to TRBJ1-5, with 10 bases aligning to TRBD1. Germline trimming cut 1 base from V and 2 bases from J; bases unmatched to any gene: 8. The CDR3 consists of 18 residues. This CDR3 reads CASSLGGDRGVGNQPQHF. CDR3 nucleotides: TGTGCCAGCAGTTTAGGGGGGGACAGGGGAGTTGGCAATCAGCCCCAGCATTTT.

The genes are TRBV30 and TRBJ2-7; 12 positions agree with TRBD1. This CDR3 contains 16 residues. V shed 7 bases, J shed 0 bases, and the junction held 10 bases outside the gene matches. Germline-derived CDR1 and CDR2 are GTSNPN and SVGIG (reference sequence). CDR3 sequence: CAYPAGTGGNSYEQYF. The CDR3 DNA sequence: TGTGCCTACCCCGCCGGGACAGGGGGCAACTCCTACGAGCAGTACTTC.

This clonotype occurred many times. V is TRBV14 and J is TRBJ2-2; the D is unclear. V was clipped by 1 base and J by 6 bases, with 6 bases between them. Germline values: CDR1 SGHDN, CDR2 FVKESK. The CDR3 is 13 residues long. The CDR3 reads CASSQVTPGELFF. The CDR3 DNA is TGTGCCAGCAGCCAAGTTACCCCCGGGGAGCTGTTTTTT. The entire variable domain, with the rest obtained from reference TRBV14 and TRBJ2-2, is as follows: EAGVTQFPSHSVIEKGQTVTLRCDPISGHDNLYWYRRVMGKEIKFLLHFVKESKQDESGMPNNRFLAERTGGTYSTLKVQPAELEDSGVYFCASSQVTPGELFFGEGSRLTVL.

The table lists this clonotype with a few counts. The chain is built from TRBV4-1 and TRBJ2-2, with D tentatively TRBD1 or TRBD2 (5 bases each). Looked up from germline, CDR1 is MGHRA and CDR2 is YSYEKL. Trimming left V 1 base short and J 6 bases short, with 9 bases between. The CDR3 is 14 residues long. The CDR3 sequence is CASSQVRGAGELFF. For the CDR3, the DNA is TGCGCCAGCAGCCAAGTGAGGGGCGCCGGGGAGCTGTTTTTT.

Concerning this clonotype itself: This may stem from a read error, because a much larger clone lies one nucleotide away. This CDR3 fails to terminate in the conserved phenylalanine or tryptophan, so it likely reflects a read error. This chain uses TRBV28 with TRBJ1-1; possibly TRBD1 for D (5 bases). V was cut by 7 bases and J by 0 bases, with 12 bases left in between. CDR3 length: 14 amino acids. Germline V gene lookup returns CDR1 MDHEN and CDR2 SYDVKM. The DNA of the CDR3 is TGTGCCAGCAAGTTAGGGGCAGTGAACACTGAAGCTTTCTTG. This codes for CASKLGAVNTEAFL.

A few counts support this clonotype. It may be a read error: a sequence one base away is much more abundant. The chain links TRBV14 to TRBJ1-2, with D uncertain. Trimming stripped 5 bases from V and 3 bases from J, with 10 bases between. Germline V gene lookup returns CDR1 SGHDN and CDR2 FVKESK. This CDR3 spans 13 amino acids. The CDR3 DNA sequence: TGTGCCAGCAGCTTCTGGGCGGACTATGGCTACACCTTC. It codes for CASSFWADYGYTF.

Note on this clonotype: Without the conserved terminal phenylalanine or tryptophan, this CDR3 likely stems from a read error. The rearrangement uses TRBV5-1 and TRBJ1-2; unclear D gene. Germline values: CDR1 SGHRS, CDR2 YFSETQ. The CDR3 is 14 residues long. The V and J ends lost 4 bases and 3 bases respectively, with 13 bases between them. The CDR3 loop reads CASSMDGIDYGYTL. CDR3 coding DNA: TGCGCCAGCAGCATGGACGGTATTGACTATGGCTACACCCTC.

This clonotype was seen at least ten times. DNA for the CDR3: TGTGCCAGCAGCGAGACTAGGAGTATCGCCGGGGAGCTGTTTTTT. Translating it yields CASSETRSIAGELFF. The chain combines TRBV2 with TRBJ2-2; TRBD2 might be the D (6 bases). CDR3 length: 15 amino acids. Between the trimmed V and J ends, which lost 6 bases and 6 bases, there was a span of 17 bases. CDR1 and CDR2 from the germline V gene are SNHLY and FYNNEI.

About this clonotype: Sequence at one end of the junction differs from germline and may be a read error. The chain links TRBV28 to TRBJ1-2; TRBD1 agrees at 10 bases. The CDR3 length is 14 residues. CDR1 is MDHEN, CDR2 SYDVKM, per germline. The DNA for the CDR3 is TGTGCCTGCAGTCAGCCGGGACAGGGGATGCAATGGACCTTC. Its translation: CACSQPGQGMQWTF.

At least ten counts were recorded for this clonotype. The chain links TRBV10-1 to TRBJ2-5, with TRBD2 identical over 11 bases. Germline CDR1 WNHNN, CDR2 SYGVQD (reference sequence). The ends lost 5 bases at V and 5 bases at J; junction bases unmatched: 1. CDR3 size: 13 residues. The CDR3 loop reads CASSRTSGETQYF. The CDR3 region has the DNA TGCGCCAGCAGTAGGACTAGCGGGGAGACCCAGTACTTC.

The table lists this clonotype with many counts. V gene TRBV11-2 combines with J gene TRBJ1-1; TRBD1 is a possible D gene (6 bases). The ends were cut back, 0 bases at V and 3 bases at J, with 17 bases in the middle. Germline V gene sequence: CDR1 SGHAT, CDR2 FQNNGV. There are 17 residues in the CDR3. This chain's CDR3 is CASSLDEVGTTHTEAFF. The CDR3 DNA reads TGTGCCAGCAGCTTAGATGAAGTCGGGACAACTCACACTGAAGCTTTCTTT.

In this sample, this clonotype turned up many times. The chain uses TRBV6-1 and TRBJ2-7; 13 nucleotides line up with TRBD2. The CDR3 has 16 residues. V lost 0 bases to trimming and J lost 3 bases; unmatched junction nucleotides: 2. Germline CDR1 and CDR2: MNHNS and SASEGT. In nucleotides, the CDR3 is TGTGCCAGCAGTGAAGCGGGACTAGCGGGGAGCTACGAGCAGTACTTC. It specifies CASSEAGLAGSYEQYF.